This is a list of T cell receptor beta chains from one sample in a study of cytomegalovirus exposure and HLA in healthy donors. Method: immunoSEQ multiplex PCR; TCRdb's copy keeps in-frame clones and lacks some. The sample lists 90,000 to 120,000 clones, around 82% seen once, with over 2.5% in the top ten. Specimen: PBMCs. The receptor source for this set is a woman aged 18-29 years in good health and CMV-seronegative. Both conserved end residues are part of each CDR3. The D gene is left open where the match is weak. The listing skips clone size in some rows; elsewhere it reads once, few, many or a size class.

d_call,clone_size,cdr3_length,v_call,j_call,cdr3_aa,cdr3_nt
TRBD1,NA,17,TRBV7-2,TRBJ1-6,CASSKGQASSYNSPLHF,TGTGCCAGCAGCAAAGGACAGGCTAGCTCCTATAATTCACCCCTCCACTTT
NA,few,12,TRBV4-1,TRBJ1-2,CASSQGSDGYTF,TGCGCCAGCAGCCAGGGCTCGGATGGCTACACCTTC
NA,NA,13,TRBV5-1,TRBJ1-1,CASSPGTYTEAFF,TGCGCCAGCAGCCCCGGGACATACACTGAAGCTTTCTTT
NA,NA,12,TRBV27,TRBJ1-1,CASSTVGTEAFF,TGTGCCAGCAGTACCGTCGGCACTGAAGCTTTCTTT
TRBD1,NA,14,TRBV9,TRBJ1-1,CASSAGTADTEAFF,TGTGCCAGCAGCGCCGGGACAGCAGACACTGAAGCTTTCTTT
TRBD1,few,16,TRBV30,TRBJ1-6,CAWRARDRGSSPPLHF,TGTGCCTGGAGAGCCCGGGACAGGGGAAGCTCTCCACCCCTCCACTTT
TRBD2,once,16,TRBV30,TRBJ2-7,CAWSVPVSGDIYEQYF,TGTGCCTGGAGTGTACCGGTTAGCGGGGATATATACGAGCAGTACTTC
NA,NA,13,TRBV7-9,TRBJ1-1,CASSRPAHTEAFF,TGTGCCAGCAGCCGGCCAGCGCACACTGAAGCTTTCTTT
NA,NA,15,TRBV6-6,TRBJ1-2,CASSQTEPTNYGYTF,TGTGCCAGCAGTCAGACAGAGCCTACTAACTATGGCTACACCTTC
TRBD1,NA,18,TRBV27,TRBJ2-2,CASSVRFRQGVEAGELFF,TGTGCCAGCAGTGTAAGATTCCGGCAGGGGGTCGAGGCCGGGGAGCTGTTTTTT
NA,NA,12,TRBV6-5,TRBJ1-2,CASRLTNYGYTF,TGTGCCAGCAGACTCACTAACTATGGCTACACCTTC
NA,once,14,TRBV2,TRBJ2-5,CARRDLDSKETQYF,TGTGCCCGCCGGGATCTGGACTCTAAAGAGACCCAGTACTTC
TRBD1,NA,14,TRBV13,TRBJ2-7,CASSPGQGHYEQYF,TGTGCCAGCAGCCCGGGACAGGGACATTACGAGCAGTACTTC
NA,once,11,TRBV20-1,TRBJ1-2,CSANERDGYTF,TGCAGTGCCAATGAACGAGATGGCTACACCTTC
NA,NA,15,TRBV27,TRBJ2-1,CASSFLGGRYNEQFF,TGTGCCAGCAGTTTCCTGGGGGGGCGTTACAATGAGCAGTTCTTC
NA,NA,12,TRBV19,TRBJ2-3,CASQAGLGTQYF,TGTGCCAGTCAAGCGGGCTTGGGGACGCAGTATTTT
TRBD2,NA,14,TRBV14,TRBJ2-6,CASSWGGGANVLTF,TGTGCCAGCAGCTGGGGGGGAGGGGCCAACGTCCTGACTTTC
TRBD1,NA,15,TRBV5-1,TRBJ2-1,CASSLEDRDYNEQFF,TGCGCCAGCAGCTTGGAGGACAGGGACTACAATGAGCAGTTCTTC
TRBD1,NA,14,TRBV29-1,TRBJ2-5,CSVLTGQGRETQYF,TGCAGCGTATTGACGGGACAGGGAAGAGAGACCCAGTACTTC
NA,NA,16,TRBV9,TRBJ2-3,CASSARAGDFTDTQYF,TGTGCCAGCAGCGCTCGGGCTGGGGACTTTACAGATACGCAGTATTTT
TRBD2,once,18,TRBV9,TRBJ2-3,CASSNPGLAGIFTDTQYF,TGTGCCAGCAGCAACCCGGGACTAGCGGGGATATTCACAGATACGCAGTATTTT
NA,NA,16,TRBV18,TRBJ1-3,CASSPGLLSSGNTIYF,TGTGCCAGCTCACCGGGACTGTTAAGCTCTGGAAACACCATATATTTT
TRBD1,medium-sized,13,TRBV6-1,TRBJ2-3,CASTGQETDTQYF,TGTGCCAGCACGGGACAGGAGACAGATACGCAGTATTTT
TRBD2,NA,14,TRBV6-6,TRBJ2-3,CASRESGGARTQYF,TGTGCCAGCAGGGAGAGCGGGGGAGCACGAACGCAGTATTTT